The clone carrying this T cell receptor (beta chain) was seen at least ten times. Antigen unknown. The CDR3 is 14 residues long. Germline-derived CDR1 and CDR2 are SEHNR and FQNEAQ (reference sequence). Trimming took 4 bases from V and 4 from J, leaving 13 bases between them. This sample is part of a study of T cell repertoires in cytomegalovirus infection. About the study: Both CMV infection and a matching HLA type were indicated by public TCR beta signatures. Study findings and constraints: Dominant in the ex vivo response were TCR beta clonotypes restricted by HLA-C and specific for CMV.

TCRdb processed the reads anew with MiXCR; each CDR3 protein has one entry. The table lists roughly 300,000 distinct CDR3 sequences, more than 9% of them singletons. The chain is built from TRBV7-9 and TRBJ1-2, with TRBD1 as a possible D gene (5 bases). This TCR was recovered from a human donor in good health (CMV status not recorded). Some clones in this sample may be carry-over from other donors' samples. Sequenced material: PBMCs. DNA of the CDR3: TGTGCCAGCAGCTCCCACAGGAGCGGCTATGGCTACACCTTC. Residues: CASSSHRSGYGYTF.